These 24 T cell receptor beta chains were all obtained from the same sample, sequenced in a study of vaccination and CD4 T cells after COVID-19. The assay that was used to sequence DNA from cultured CD4+ T cells was the Oncomine TCR Beta short-read assay. TCRdb analysed the PCR reads with MiXCR anew, one entry per CDR3 protein. The data contain approximately 16,000 distinct CDR3 sequences, 30% to 35% of them singletons. Treatment in this sample: roughly ten-day PBMC culture with coronavirus spike peptide pools or control peptides (ViraFEST assay). Antigen specificity for these receptors is unknown. Material for sequencing was cultured CD4+ T cells from blood. The source is a human donor with COVID-19.

This clonotype occurred a few times. J is TRBJ1-3 and V is TRBV19; D not certain. Trimming took 2 bases from V and 0 from J, leaving 8 bases between them. The length of the CDR3 is 15 residues. Germline V gene data show CDR1 as LNHDA and CDR2 as SQIVND (reference sequence). The CDR3 here is CASSIFSDSGNTIYF. Written as DNA, the CDR3 is TGTGCCAGTAGTATATTTTCGGACTCTGGAAACACCATATATTTT.

There are a few counts of this clonotype. This chain uses TRBV5-1 with TRBJ2-4; D unclear. V lost 0 bases, J lost 8 bases, and 3 bases lay in between. CDR1 and CDR2 (germline): SGHRS, YFSETQ. The CDR3 runs to 11 residues. CDR3 DNA: TGCGCCAGCAGCTTGGCAGACATTCAGTACTTC. Amino acids: CASSLADIQYF.

The genes are TRBV6-1 and TRBJ2-1; 8 bases are shared with TRBD1. Trimming cost V 10 bases and J 0 bases; bases outside gene matches: 8. CDR1 and CDR2 from the germline V gene are MNHNS and SASEGT. The CDR3 has 15 amino acids. The CDR3 loop reads CATRWTGSSYNEQFF. The DNA for the CDR3 is TGTGCCACCAGATGGACAGGGAGCTCCTACAATGAGCAGTTCTTC.

This clonotype was seen a handful of times. The germline gene is not matched at one end of the junction; a read error may be the cause. V and J are TRBV7-7 and TRBJ2-5; no clear D. CDR1 is SSHAT, CDR2 FNYEAQ, per germline (reference sequence). The CDR3 runs 12 residues. The CDR3 DNA reads as TGTGCTAGCAGCCCCGTCGAAGAGACCCAGTACTTC. It yields the protein CASSPVEETQYF.

This rearrangement joins TRBV7-9 to TRBJ2-5; 11 bases are shared with TRBD2. V was clipped by 4 bases and J by 0 bases; unmatched bases: 4. Germline V gives CDR1 SEHNR, CDR2 FQNEAQ (reference sequence). The CDR3 consists of 16 residues. CDR3 amino acids: CASSSRTSGYQETQYF. The CDR3 DNA sequence: TGTGCCAGCAGCTCTAGGACTAGCGGGTACCAAGAGACCCAGTACTTC. Full variable domain (outside the CDR3, taken from reference TRBV7-9 and TRBJ2-5): DTGVSQNPRHKITKRGQNVTFRCDPISEHNRLYWYRQTLGQGPEFLTYFQNEAQLEKSRLLSDRFSAERPKGSFSTLEIQRTEQGDSAMYLCASSSRTSGYQETQYFGPGTRLLVL.

The chain has TRBV12-3 or TRBV12-4 and TRBJ1-1; a possible D gene is TRBD1 (5 bases). Between the trimmed V and J ends, which lost 3 bases and 5 bases, there was a span of 13 bases. This CDR3 has 14 amino acids. Here the CDR3 DNA reads TGTGCCAGCAGTTTCCCGGGGGTGGCGACTGAAGCTTTCTTT. The encoded protein is CASSFPGVATEAFF.

This clonotype showed up just a few times. The V gene is TRBV11-2, the J gene TRBJ1-1; 9 nucleotides line up with TRBD1. The CDR3 is made up of 17 amino acids. Losses at the gene ends were 5 bases for V and 4 bases for J; bases not matched to a gene: 14. CDR1 is SGHAT, CDR2 FQNNGV, per germline. The chain's CDR3 is CASSRGTGRGGSTEAFF. CDR3 DNA: TGTGCCAGCAGCCGAGGGACAGGGAGAGGAGGAAGCACTGAAGCTTTCTTT.

The J gene is TRBJ2-1, the V gene TRBV5-6; maybe TRBD2 (5 bases). The V end lost 5 bases, the J end lost 4 bases, and 16 bases lay between the germline ends. This CDR3 is 15 amino acids long. Germline V lookup: CDR1 SGHDT, CDR2 YYEEEE. The CDR3 DNA is TGTGCCAGCAGTTCATTTGGGAGCTCATACAATGAGCAGTTCTTC. Protein: CASSSFGSSYNEQFF.

The CDR3 DNA follows: TGTGCCAGCTCACCGACAGGGAAAAACTATGGCTACACCTTC. This translates into CASSPTGKNYGYTF. The rearrangement uses TRBV18 and TRBJ1-2; TRBD1 aligns across 7 bases. Germline trimming cut 3 bases from V and 2 bases from J; bases unmatched to any gene: 3. Germline V gene data show CDR1 as KGHSH and CDR2 as LQKENI. This CDR3 contains 14 residues.

Only a few counts were recorded for this clonotype. The chain carries TRBV10-1 and TRBJ2-2, with 8 positions matching TRBD2. Trimming cost V 4 bases and J 5 bases; bases outside gene matches: 9. The CDR3 sequence is 16 residues long. CDR1 and CDR2 (germline): WNHNN, SYGVQD (reference sequence). CDR3 in DNA: TGCGCCAGCAGTGTTGAGCGGGGGTTGGGTACCGGGGAGCTGTTTTTT. Translated, it gives CASSVERGLGTGELFF.

V usage is TRBV28 and J usage is TRBJ2-7; D is possibly TRBD1 or TRBD2 (5 bases each). In germline, CDR1 is MDHEN, CDR2 SYDVKM. Trimming removed 6 bases from V and 7 bases from J, with 19 bases in between. The CDR3 has 14 residues. Here the CDR3 DNA reads TGTGCCAGCAGCCTCGGGACCTCAGTGGGGGAGCAGTACTTC. As protein: CASSLGTSVGEQYF.

The chain carries TRBV5-4 and TRBJ2-5, with 9 bases matching TRBD2. Germline trimming cut 4 bases from V and 5 bases from J; bases unmatched to any gene: 6. The CDR3 length is 14 residues. Germline V CDR1 and CDR2: SGHNT, YYREEE (reference sequence). The DNA for the CDR3 is TGTGCCAGCAGCCCCAGCGGGGGGCCTGAGACCCAGTACTTC. Encoded protein: CASSPSGGPETQYF.

The rearrangement joins TRBV5-6 to TRBJ2-5; 10 nucleotides align to TRBD1. V lost 2 bases to trimming and J lost 4 bases; unmatched junction nucleotides: 2. The CDR3 consists of 14 residues. CDR1 SGHDT and CDR2 YYEEEE come from the germline V gene. The CDR3 nucleotides are TGTGCCAGCAGCTTCGGACAGGGGGGAGAGACCCAGTACTTC. Protein: CASSFGQGGETQYF.

This clonotype appeared a few times. This sequence joins TRBV6-1 and TRBJ2-2, with D possibly being TRBD1 or TRBD2 (6 bases each). V was cut by 4 bases and J by 0 bases, with 18 bases left in between. Germline V gene lookup returns CDR1 MNHNS and CDR2 SASEGT. The CDR3 length is 18 residues. The CDR3 reads CASSVDGGGGSNTGELFF. The CDR3 nucleotides read TGTGCCAGCAGTGTCGATGGAGGAGGGGGATCGAACACCGGGGAGCTGTTTTTT.

The J gene is TRBJ1-3, the V gene TRBV20-1; 7 bases are a match to TRBD1. V lost 3 bases and J lost 0; bases outside the gene matches: 2. Germline assignment: CDR1 DFQATT and CDR2 SNEGSKA (reference sequence). The CDR3 loop spans 14 amino acids. The CDR3 bases are TGCAGTGCTAGGGACAGGAACTCTGGAAACACCATATATTTT. It is translated as CSARDRNSGNTIYF.

In this sample, this clonotype turned up a few times. No DNA is shown, since the ends of the CDR3 on it are uncertain; the CDR3 is the one TCRdb lists. V gene TRBV27 combines with J gene TRBJ1-6. Germline loops: CDR1 MNHEY, CDR2 SMNVEV (reference sequence). The CDR3 comprises 17 residues, both ends counted. CDR3 sequence reads: CASSPTSFSTSGSPLHF.

This chain joins TRBV6-1 and TRBJ1-5; D gene ambiguous. The CDR3 contains 14 residues. Germline CDR1 MNHNS, CDR2 SASEGT. V lost 6 bases and J 0 bases, leaving 9 bases between the germline ends. CDR3 sequence: CASSRDNSNQPQHF. The CDR3 DNA follows: TGTGCCAGCAGCCGCGACAATAGCAATCAGCCCCAGCATTTT.

V is TRBV6-1 and J is TRBJ2-7; D is uncertain. Germline values: CDR1 MNHNS, CDR2 SASEGT. Trimming removed 1 base at V and 5 bases at J, with 3 bases between. This CDR3 comprises 11 residues. The CDR3 spells CASSEGNEQYF. In DNA form, the CDR3 reads TGTGCCAGCAGTGAAGGGAACGAGCAGTACTTC.

With respect to this clonotype: A read error may account for a junction end that differs from germline. The V call is TRBV27, the J call TRBJ2-2, with TRBD1 matching 8 bases. CDR3 length: 15 amino acids. Germline V gives CDR1 MNHEY, CDR2 SMNVEV (reference sequence). The CDR3 spells CVSSRGRGLTGELFF. The CDR3 coding sequence is TGTGTCAGCAGCCGGGGCAGGGGGCTCACCGGGGAGCTGTTTTTT.

The V gene is TRBV20-1, the J gene TRBJ2-3; 13 bases fit TRBD2. Germline V gene data show CDR1 as DFQATT and CDR2 as SNEGSKA (reference sequence). The CDR3 extends over 16 amino acids. The J segment lost 2 bases and the V segment lost 5 bases, leaving 7 bases of the junction unmatched. The CDR3 DNA reads as TGCAGTGCTCGCCGACTAGCGGGGGGCCACACAGATACGCAGTATTTT. Protein product: CSARRLAGGHTDTQYF.

The chain links TRBV18 to TRBJ1-5, with TRBD1 identical over 7 bases. Looked up from germline, CDR1 is KGHSH and CDR2 is LQKENI. V lost 3 bases and J lost 3; bases outside the gene matches: 2. The CDR3 consists of 14 residues. CDR3 sequence reads: CASSPGTANQPQHF. The CDR3 DNA is TGTGCCAGCTCACCCGGGACAGCCAATCAGCCCCAGCATTTT. The full variable domain, in which reference TRBV18 and TRBJ1-5 provide the parts outside the CDR3, is NAGVMQNPRHLVRRRGQEARLRCSPMKGHSHVYWYRQLPEEGLKFMVYLQKENIIDESGMPKERFSAEFPKEGPSILRIQQVVRGDSAAYFCASSPGTANQPQHFGDGTRLSIL.

The rearrangement joins TRBV20-1 to TRBJ1-2; D uncertain. The V end was cut by 5 bases, the J end by 2 bases, with 21 bases between. Germline CDR1 DFQATT, CDR2 SNEGSKA (reference sequence). The CDR3 has 16 residues. The CDR3 sequence: CSAETGSAKVNYGYTF. The CDR3 DNA sequence: TGCAGTGCTGAAACCGGGTCAGCGAAAGTAAACTATGGCTACACCTTC.

This clonotype showed up just a few times. The CDR3 loop is CASSLDSQLSPLHF. For the CDR3, the DNA is TGTGCCAGCAGCTTGGACTCCCAGCTTTCCCCCCTCCACTTT. The chain uses TRBV5-4 and TRBJ1-6; D uncertain. CDR1 SGHNT and CDR2 YYREEE come from the germline V gene (reference sequence). V lost 0 bases, J lost 13 bases, and 14 bases lay in between. The CDR3 length is 14 residues.

The chain employs TRBV11-3 and TRBJ2-5; D is perhaps TRBD2 (7 bases). The CDR3 loop spans 16 amino acids. Per germline, CDR1 SGHNT and CDR2 YENEEA. V lost 1 base and J 0 bases, leaving 12 bases between the germline ends. The CDR3 DNA is TGTGCCAGCAGCTTAGGGGGGCGGGGGTACCAAGAGACCCAGTACTTC. Its protein product is CASSLGGRGYQETQYF.